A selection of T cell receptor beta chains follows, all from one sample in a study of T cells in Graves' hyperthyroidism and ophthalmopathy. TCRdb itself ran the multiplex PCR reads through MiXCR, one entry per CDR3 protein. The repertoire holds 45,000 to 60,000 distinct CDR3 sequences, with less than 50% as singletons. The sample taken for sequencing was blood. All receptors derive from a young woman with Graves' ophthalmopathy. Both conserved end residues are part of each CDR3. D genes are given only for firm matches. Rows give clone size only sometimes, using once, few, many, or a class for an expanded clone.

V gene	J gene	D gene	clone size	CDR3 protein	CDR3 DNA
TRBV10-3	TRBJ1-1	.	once	CAISDLAGGNTEAFF	TGTGCCATCAGTGACCTAGCGGGGGGTAACACTGAAGCTTTCTTT
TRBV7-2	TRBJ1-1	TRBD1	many	CASSPGTANTEAFF	TGTGCCAGCAGCCCCGGGACAGCGAACACTGAAGCTTTCTTT
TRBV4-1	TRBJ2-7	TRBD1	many	CASSQESGQGANEQYF	TGCGCCAGCAGCCAAGAGTCTGGACAGGGGGCTAACGAGCAGTACTTC
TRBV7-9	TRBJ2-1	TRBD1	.	CASSPKMRQGVDEQFF	TGTGCCAGCAGCCCCAAAATGAGACAGGGAGTCGATGAGCAGTTCTTC
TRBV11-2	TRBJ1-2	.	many	CASSLGGSYGYTF	TGTGCCAGCAGCTTGGGGGGGAGCTATGGCTACACCTTC
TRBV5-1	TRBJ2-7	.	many	CASSLFGDYEQYF	TGCGCCAGCAGCTTGTTCGGGGACTACGAGCAGTACTTC
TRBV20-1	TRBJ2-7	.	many	CSARVPVSYEQYF	TGCAGTGCTAGAGTCCCAGTCTCCTACGAGCAGTACTTC
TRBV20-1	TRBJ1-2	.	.	CSARPGEGYGYTF	TGCAGTGCTAGACCGGGAGAGGGCTATGGCTACACCTTC
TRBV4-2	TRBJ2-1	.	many	CASSQAGAARNEQFF	TGTGCCAGCAGCCAAGCGGGGGCCGCTCGGAATGAGCAGTTCTTC
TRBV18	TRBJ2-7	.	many	CASSPVAAGEQYF	TGTGCCAGCTCACCAGTGGCGGCGGGGGAGCAGTACTTC
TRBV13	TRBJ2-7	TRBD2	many	CASSLVTLEREVNEQYF	TGTGCCAGCAGCTTAGTTACCTTAGAGCGGGAGGTTAACGAGCAGTACTTC
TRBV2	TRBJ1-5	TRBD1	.	CSCKEQGRPQHF	TGTTCCTGCAAAGAACAGGGGCGGCCCCAGCATTTT
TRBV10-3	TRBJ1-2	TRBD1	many	CAISAVTGGTYGYTF	TGTGCCATCAGTGCAGTTACAGGGGGAACTTATGGCTACACCTTC
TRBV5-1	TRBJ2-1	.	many	CASSLAGESSYNEQFF	TGCGCCAGCAGCTTGGCTGGCGAGAGCTCCTACAATGAGCAGTTCTTC
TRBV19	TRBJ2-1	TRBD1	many	CASSMLGQGSSQFF	TGTGCCAGTAGTATGCTCGGACAGGGGTCTTCGCAGTTCTTC
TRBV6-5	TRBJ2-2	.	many	CASRMTAGELFF	TGTGCCAGCAGGATGACAGCCGGGGAGCTGTTTTTT
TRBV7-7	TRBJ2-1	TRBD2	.	CASASGRNNEQFF	TGTGCTAGCGCTAGCGGGAGGAACAATGAGCAGTTCTTC
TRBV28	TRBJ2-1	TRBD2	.	CASSFAGLAGVGEQFF	TGTGCCAGCAGTTTTGCCGGACTAGCGGGAGTAGGTGAGCAGTTCTTC
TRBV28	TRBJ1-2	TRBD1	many	CASRYDRGPNTF	TGTGCCAGCAGATATGACAGGGGGCCCAACACCTTC
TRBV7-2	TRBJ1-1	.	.	CAGSSTQGGWNTEALF	TGTGCCGGCAGCTCGACACAGGGCGGGTGGAACACTGAAGCTTTGTTT
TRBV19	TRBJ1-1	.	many	CASSPGPRGTEAFF	TGTGCCAGTAGTCCTGGGCCCCGGGGGACTGAAGCTTTCTTT
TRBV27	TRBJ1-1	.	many	CASSPDITAMNTEAFF	TGTGCCAGCAGTCCTGACATAACTGCCATGAACACTGAAGCTTTCTTT
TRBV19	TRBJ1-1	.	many	CASSKRVNLEAFF	TGTGCCAGTAGTAAGAGAGTTAACCTTGAAGCTTTCTTT
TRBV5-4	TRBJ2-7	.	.	CASSLEIRRNEQYF	TGTGCCAGCAGCTTGGAAATCCGGAGGAACGAGCAGTACTTC
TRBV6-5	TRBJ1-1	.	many	CASSYSQGLGTEAFF	TGTGCCAGCAGTTACTCACAGGGATTGGGCACTGAAGCTTTCTTT
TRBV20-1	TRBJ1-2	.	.	CSATLGLAGYTF	TGCAGTGCTACATTGGGACTAGCGGGTTACACCTTC
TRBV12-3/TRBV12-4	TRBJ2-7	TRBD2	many	CASSRRLAGTQQYF	TGTGCCAGCAGCCGGAGACTAGCGGGAACCCAGCAGTACTTC
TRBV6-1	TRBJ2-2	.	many	CASSGELSTGELFF	TGTGCCAGCAGTGGGGAGTTGTCCACCGGGGAGCTGTTTTTT
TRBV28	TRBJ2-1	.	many	CASSRYHNEQFF	TGTGCCAGCAGCCGCTATCACAATGAGCAGTTCTTC
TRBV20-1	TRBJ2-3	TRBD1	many	CSARWTGGRGSGDTQYF	TGCAGTGCCCGCTGGACAGGGGGCCGCGGGAGCGGAGATACTCAGTATTTT
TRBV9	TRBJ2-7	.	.	CASSLEGSEQYF	TGTGCCAGCAGCCTCGAGGGGTCCGAGCAGTACTTC
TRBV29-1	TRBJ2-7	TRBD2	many	CSARDWGGEQYF	TGCAGCGCGAGGGACTGGGGGGGGGAGCAGTACTTC
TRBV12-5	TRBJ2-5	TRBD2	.	CASGLGAGVGETQYF	TGTGCTAGTGGCTTGGGAGCGGGAGTTGGAGAGACCCAGTACTTC
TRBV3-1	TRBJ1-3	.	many	CASSPSGNTIYF	TGTGCCAGCAGCCCATCGGGAAACACCATATATTTT
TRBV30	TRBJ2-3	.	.	CAWSRASPLPTDTQYF	TGTGCCTGGAGTCGGGCGTCCCCCCTACCGACAGATACGCAGTATTTT
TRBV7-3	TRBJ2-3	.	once	CASSRSLPTVKDTQYF	TGTGCCAGCAGCAGATCTCTTCCGACAGTAAAAGATACGCAGTATTTT
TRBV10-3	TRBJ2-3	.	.	CAISAPGSRRDTQYF	TGTGCCATCAGTGCCCCCGGGAGTCGCCGAGATACGCAGTATTTT
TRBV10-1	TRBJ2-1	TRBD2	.	CASRAGTSGSSSYNEQFF	TGCGCCAGCAGGGCCGGGACTAGCGGTTCAAGCTCCTACAATGAGCAGTTCTTC